This T cell receptor (beta chain) was documented in a study of blood T cells in healthy people across ages. PCR was performed a second time for about 7 to 12 cycles using a sample-barcoded 5' primer and a J-beta primer mix. TCRdb called the 5' RACE reads again in MiXCR, with one record for every CDR3 protein. In the table there are hundreds of thousands of distinct CDR3 sequences, approximately 40% of which are singletons. This clonotype has just a few counts. Sequenced material: blood. The sequence derives from an elderly man in good health.

The CDR3 region is CASSSRWLAGNQETQYF. CDR3 nucleotide sequence: TGTGCCAGCAGTTCCCGTTGGCTAGCGGGTAACCAAGAGACCCAGTACTTC. The chain is built from TRBV28 and TRBJ2-5; 8 bases map to TRBD2. CDR3 length: 17 amino acids. With V trimmed by 4 bases and J by 0 bases, 10 bases remained unmatched. CDR1 is MDHEN, CDR2 SYDVKM, per germline.